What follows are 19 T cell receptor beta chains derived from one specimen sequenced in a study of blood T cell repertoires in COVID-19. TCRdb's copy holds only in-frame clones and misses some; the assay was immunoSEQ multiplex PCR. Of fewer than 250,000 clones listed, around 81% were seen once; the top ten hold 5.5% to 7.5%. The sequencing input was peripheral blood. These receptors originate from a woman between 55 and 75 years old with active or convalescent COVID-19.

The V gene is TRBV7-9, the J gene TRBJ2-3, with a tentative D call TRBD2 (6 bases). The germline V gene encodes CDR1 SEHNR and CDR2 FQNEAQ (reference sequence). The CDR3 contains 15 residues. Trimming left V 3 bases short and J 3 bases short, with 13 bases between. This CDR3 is CASSFSGSGTDTQYF. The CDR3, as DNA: TGTGCCAGCAGCTTTAGCGGATCAGGAACAGATACGCAGTATTTT. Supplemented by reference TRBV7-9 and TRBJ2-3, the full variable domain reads DTGVSQNPRHKITKRGQNVTFRCDPISEHNRLYWYRQTLGQGPEFLTYFQNEAQLEKSRLLSDRFSAERPKGSFSTLEIQRTEQGDSAMYLCASSFSGSGTDTQYFGPGTRLTVL.

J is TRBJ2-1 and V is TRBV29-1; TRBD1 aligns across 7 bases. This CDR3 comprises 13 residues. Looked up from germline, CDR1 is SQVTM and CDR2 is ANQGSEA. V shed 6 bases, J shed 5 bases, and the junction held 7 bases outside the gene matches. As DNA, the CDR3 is TGCAGCGTCCCCGCAGGGGGTCACAATGAGCAGTTCTTC. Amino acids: CSVPAGGHNEQFF.

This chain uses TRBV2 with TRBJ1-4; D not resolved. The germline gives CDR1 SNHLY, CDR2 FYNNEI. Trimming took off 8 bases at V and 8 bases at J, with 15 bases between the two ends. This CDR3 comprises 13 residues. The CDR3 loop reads CASASGFGEKLFF. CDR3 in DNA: TGTGCCAGCGCTTCCGGGTTCGGAGAAAAACTGTTTTTT.

CDR3 coding DNA: TGTGCCAGCAGTCCCGGGACAGGGGGCTCCCCTCACTCCTACGAGCAGTACGTC. Translation: CASSPGTGGSPHSYEQYV. The chain links TRBV28 to TRBJ2-7; TRBD1 matches at 12 bases. The germline V gene encodes CDR1 MDHEN and CDR2 SYDVKM. V dropped 5 bases and J dropped 0; count of bases not matched to a gene: 11. The CDR3 has 18 residues.

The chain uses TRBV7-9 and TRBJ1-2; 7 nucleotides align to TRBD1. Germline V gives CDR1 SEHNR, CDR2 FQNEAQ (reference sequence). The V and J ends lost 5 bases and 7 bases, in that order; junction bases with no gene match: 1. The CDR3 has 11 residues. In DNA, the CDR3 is TGTGCCAGCAGCCGGACAGGTGGCTACACCTTC. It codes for CASSRTGGYTF.

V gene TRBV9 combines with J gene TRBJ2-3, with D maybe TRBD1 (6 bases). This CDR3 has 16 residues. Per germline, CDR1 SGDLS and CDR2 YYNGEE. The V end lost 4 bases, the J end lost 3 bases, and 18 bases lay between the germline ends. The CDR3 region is CASSIRTGLRTDTQYF. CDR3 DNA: TGTGCCAGCAGCATTAGAACAGGGCTCCGGACAGATACGCAGTATTTT.

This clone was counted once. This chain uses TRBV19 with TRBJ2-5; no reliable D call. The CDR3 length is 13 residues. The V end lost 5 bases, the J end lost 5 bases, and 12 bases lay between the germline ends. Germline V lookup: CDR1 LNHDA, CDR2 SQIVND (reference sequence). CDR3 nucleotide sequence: TGTGCCAGTAGTTGGGCGCCTGGGGAGACCCAGTACTTC. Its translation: CASSWAPGETQYF.

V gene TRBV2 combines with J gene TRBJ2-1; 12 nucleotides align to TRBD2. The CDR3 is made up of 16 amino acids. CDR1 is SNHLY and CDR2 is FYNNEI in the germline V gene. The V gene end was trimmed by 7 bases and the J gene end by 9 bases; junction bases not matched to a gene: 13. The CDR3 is CASTLAGGPKVAEQFF. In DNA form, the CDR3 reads TGTGCCAGCACGCTAGCGGGGGGGCCGAAGGTGGCTGAGCAGTTCTTC.

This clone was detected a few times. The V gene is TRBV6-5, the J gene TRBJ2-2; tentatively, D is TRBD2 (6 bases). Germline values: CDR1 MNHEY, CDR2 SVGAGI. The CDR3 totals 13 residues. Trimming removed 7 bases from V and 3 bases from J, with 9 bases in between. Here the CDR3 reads CASTRRDTGELFF. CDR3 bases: TGTGCCAGCACCCGGAGGGACACCGGGGAGCTGTTTTTT.

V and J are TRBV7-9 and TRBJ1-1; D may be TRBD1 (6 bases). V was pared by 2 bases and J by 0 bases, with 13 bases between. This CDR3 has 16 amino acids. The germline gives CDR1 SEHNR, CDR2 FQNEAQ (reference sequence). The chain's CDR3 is CASSLRGYAMNTEAFF. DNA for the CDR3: TGTGCCAGCAGCTTAAGGGGGTATGCAATGAACACTGAAGCTTTCTTT.

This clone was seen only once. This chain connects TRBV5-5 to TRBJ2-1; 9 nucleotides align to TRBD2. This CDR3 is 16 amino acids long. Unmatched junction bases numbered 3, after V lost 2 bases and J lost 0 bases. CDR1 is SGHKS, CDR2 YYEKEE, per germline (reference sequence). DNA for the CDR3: TGTGCCAGCAGCTTTAATAGCGGGAGCTCCTACAATGAGCAGTTCTTC. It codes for CASSFNSGSSYNEQFF. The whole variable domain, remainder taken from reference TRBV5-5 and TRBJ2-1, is DAGVTQSPTHLIKTRGQQVTLRCSPISGHKSVSWYQQVLGQGPQFIFQYYEKEERGRGNFPDRFSARQFPNYSSELNVNALLLGDSALYLCASSFNSGSSYNEQFFGPGTRLTVL.

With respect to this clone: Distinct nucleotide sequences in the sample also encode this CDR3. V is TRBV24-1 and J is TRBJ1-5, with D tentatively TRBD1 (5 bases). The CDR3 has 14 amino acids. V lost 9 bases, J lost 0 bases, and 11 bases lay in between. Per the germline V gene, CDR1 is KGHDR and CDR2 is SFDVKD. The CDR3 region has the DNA TGTGCCACCTGGACGGGGGATAGCAATCAGCCCCAGCATTTT. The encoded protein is CATWTGDSNQPQHF.

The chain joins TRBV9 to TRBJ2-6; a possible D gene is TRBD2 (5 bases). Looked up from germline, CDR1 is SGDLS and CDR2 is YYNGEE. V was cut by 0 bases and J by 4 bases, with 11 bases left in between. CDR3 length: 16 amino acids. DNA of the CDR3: TGTGCCAGCAGCGTAGGAGGGCTAAGGGGGGCCAACGTCCTGACTTTC. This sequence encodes CASSVGGLRGANVLTF.

CDR3 loop: CASSLEPGQGATNEKLFF. The CDR3 bases are TGCGCCAGCAGCTTGGAACCGGGACAGGGTGCAACTAATGAAAAACTGTTTTTT. The chain combines TRBV5-1 with TRBJ1-4; 9 bases fit TRBD1. The CDR3 is 18 amino acids. Looked up from germline, CDR1 is SGHRS and CDR2 is YFSETQ. V gave up 0 bases and J gave up 0 bases; unmatched junction bases: 6.

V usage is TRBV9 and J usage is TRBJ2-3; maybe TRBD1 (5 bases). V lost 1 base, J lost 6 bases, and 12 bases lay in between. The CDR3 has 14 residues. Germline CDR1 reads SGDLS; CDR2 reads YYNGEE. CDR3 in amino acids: CASSVIPRADTQYF. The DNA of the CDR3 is TGTGCCAGCAGCGTAATACCCAGGGCCGATACGCAGTATTTT.

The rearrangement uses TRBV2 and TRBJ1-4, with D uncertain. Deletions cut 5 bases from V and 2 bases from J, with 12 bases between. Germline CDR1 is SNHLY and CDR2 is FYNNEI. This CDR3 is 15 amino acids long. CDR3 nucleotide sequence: TGTGCCAGCAGTCCTAGACGATCGACTAATGAAAAACTGTTTTTT. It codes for CASSPRRSTNEKLFF.

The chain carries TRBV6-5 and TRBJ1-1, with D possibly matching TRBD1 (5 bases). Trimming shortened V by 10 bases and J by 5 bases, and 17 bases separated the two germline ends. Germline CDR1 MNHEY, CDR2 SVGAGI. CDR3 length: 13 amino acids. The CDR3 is CATNPRVGTEAFF. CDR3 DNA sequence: TGTGCCACTAACCCCAGGGTGGGTACTGAAGCTTTCTTT.

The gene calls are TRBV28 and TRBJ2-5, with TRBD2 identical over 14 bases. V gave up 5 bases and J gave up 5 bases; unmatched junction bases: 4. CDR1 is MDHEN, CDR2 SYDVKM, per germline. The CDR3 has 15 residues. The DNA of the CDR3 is TGTGCCAGCAGTCCGGGACTAGCGGGAGTGGAGACCCAGTACTTC. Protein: CASSPGLAGVETQYF. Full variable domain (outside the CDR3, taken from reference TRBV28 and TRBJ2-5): DVKVTQSSRYLVKRTGEKVFLECVQDMDHENMFWYRQDPGLGLRLIYFSYDVKMKEKGDIPEGYSVSREKKERFSLILESASTNQTSMYLCASSPGLAGVETQYFGPGTRLLVL.

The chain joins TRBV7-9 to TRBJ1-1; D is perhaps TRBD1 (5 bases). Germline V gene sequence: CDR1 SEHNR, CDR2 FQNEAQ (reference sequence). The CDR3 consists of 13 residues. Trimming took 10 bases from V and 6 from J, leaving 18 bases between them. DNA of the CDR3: TGTGCCACCCGGCCGGGGGGGGAGGCTGAAGCTTTCTTT. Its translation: CATRPGGEAEAFF.